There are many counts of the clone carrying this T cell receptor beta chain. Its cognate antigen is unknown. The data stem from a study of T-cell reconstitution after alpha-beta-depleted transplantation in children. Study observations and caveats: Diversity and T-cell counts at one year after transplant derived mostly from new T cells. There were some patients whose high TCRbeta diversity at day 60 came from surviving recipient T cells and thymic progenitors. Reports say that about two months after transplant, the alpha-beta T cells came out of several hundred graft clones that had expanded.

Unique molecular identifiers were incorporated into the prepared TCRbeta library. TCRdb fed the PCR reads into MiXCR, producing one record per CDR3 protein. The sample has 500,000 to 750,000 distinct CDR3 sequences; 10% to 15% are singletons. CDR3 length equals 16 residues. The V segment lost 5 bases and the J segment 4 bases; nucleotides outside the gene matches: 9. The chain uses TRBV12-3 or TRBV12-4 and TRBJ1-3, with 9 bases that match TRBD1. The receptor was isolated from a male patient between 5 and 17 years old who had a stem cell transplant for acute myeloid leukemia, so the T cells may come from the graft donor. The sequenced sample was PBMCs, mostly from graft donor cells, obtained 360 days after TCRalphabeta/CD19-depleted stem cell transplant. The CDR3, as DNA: TGTGCCAGCAGTCAAGGGACAGGGCTATTCGGAAACACCATATATTTT. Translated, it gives CASSQGTGLFGNTIYF.